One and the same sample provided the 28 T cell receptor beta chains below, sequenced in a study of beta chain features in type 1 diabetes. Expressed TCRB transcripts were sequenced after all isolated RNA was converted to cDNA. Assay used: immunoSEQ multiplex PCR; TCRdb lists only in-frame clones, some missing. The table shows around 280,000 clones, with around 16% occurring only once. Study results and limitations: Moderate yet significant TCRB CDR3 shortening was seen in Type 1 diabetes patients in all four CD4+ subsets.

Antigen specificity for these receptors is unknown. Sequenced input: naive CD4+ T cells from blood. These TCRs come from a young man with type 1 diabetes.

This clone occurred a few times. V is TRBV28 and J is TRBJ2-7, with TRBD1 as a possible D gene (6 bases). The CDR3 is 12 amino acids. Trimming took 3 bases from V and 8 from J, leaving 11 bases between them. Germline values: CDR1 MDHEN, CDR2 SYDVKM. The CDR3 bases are TGTGCCAGCAGTTTTTGGCAGGGGAAGCAGTACTTC. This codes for CASSFWQGKQYF.

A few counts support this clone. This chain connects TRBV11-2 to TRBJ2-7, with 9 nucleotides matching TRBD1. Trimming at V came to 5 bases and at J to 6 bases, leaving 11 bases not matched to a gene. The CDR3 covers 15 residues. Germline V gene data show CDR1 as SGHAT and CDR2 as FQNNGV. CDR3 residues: CASSEGRTGESEQYF. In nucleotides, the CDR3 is TGTGCCAGCAGCGAGGGTCGGACAGGGGAGAGCGAGCAGTACTTC.

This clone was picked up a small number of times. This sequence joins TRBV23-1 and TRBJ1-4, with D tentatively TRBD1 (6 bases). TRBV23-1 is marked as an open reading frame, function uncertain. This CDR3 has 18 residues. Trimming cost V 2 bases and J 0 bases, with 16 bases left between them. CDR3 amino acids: CASSQPQGKPTTNEKLFF. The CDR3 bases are TGCGCCAGCAGTCAACCTCAGGGGAAACCGACAACTAATGAAAAACTGTTTTTT.

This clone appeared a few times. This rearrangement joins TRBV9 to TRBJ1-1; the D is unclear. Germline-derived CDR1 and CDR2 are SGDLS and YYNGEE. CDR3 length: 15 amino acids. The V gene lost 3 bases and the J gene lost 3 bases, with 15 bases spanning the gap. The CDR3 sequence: CASSASGVWDTEAFF. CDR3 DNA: TGTGCCAGCAGCGCAAGTGGAGTGTGGGACACTGAAGCTTTCTTT.

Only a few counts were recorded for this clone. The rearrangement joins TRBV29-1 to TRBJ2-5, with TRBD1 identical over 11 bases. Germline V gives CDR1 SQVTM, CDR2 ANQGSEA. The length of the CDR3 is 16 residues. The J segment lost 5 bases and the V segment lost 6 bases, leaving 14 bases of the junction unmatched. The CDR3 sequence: CSVARLGQGAWETQYF. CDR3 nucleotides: TGCAGCGTAGCCAGACTTGGACAGGGGGCGTGGGAGACCCAGTACTTC. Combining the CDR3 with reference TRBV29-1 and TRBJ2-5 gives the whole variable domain SAVISQKPSRDICQRGTSLTIQCQVDSQVTMMFWYRQQPGQSLTLIATANQGSEATYESGFVIDKFPISRPNLTFSTLTVSNMSPEDSSIYLCSVARLGQGAWETQYFGPGTRLLVL.

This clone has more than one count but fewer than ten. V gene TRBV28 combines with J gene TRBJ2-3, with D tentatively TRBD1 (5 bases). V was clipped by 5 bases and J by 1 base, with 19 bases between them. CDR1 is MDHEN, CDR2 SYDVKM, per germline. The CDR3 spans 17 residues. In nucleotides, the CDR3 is TGTGCCAGCAGTCCTACGCAGGGCTTTGGGGGCACAGATACGCAGTATTTT. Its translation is CASSPTQGFGGTDTQYF.

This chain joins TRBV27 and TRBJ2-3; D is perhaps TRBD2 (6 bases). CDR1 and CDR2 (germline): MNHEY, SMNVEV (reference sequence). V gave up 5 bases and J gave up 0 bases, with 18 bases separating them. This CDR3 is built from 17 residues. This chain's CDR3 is CASSRIAEPPSTDTQYF. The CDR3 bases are TGTGCCAGCAGTCGAATAGCGGAGCCCCCTAGCACAGATACGCAGTATTTT.

In nucleotides, the CDR3 is TGCGCCAGCAGCCTAGATGCTCTGAACACTGAAGCTTTCTTT. Protein sequence: CASSLDALNTEAFF. The V and J genes are TRBV5-1 and TRBJ1-1; D not certain. The CDR3 consists of 14 residues. Per germline, CDR1 SGHRS and CDR2 YFSETQ. Trimming cost V 4 bases and J 0 bases, with 10 bases left between them.

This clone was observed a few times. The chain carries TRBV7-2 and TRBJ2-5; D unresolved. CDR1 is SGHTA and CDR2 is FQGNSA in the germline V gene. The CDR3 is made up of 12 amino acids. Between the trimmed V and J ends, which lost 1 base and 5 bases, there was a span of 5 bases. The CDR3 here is CASSLDGETQYF. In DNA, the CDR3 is TGTGCCAGCAGCTTAGACGGGGAGACCCAGTACTTC.

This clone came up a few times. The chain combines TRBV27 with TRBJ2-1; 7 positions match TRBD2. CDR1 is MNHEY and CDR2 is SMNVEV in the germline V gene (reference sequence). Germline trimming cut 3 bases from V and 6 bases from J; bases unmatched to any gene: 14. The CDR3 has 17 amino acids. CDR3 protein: CASSLAFLAAMGNEQFF. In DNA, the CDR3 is TGTGCCAGCAGTTTGGCGTTCCTAGCGGCAATGGGCAATGAGCAGTTCTTC.

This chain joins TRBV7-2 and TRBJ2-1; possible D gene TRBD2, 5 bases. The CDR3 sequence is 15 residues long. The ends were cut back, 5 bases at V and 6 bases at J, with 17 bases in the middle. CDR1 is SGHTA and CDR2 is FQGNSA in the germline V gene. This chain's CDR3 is CASSPRNSESNEQFF. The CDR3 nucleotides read TGTGCCAGCAGCCCACGAAATAGCGAGAGCAATGAGCAGTTCTTC.

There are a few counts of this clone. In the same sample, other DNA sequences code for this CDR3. In DNA form, the CDR3 reads TGTGCCAGCAGTCTGCGAGCCAGCACAGATACGCAGTATTTT. Translated: CASSLRASTDTQYF. This chain joins TRBV27 and TRBJ2-3; D gene unclear. The CDR3 covers 14 residues. The V gene's germline CDR1 is MNHEY and CDR2 SMNVEV (reference sequence). The V end lost 5 bases, the J end lost 0 bases, and 9 bases lay between the germline ends.

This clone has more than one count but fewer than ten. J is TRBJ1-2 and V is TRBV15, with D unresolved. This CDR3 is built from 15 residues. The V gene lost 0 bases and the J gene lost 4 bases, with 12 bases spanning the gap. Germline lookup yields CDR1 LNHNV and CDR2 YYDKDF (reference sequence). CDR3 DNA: TGTGCCACCAGCAGAGAGGCCAGGCAAGCCTATGGCTACACCTTC. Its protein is CATSREARQAYGYTF.

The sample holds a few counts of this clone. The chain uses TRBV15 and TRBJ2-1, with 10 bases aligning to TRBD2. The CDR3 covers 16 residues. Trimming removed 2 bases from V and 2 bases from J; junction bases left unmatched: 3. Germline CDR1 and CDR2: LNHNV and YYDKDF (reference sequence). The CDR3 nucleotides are TGTGCCACCAGCAGATTCGGGACTAGCGCCTACAATGAGCAGTTCTTC. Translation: CATSRFGTSAYNEQFF.

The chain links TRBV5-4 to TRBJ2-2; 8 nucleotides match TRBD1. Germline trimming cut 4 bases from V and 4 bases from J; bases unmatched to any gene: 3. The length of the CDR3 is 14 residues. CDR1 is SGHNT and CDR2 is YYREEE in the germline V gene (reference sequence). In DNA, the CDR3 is TGTGCCAGCAGCGACAGGGGATCCACCGGGGAGCTGTTTTTT. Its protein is CASSDRGSTGELFF.

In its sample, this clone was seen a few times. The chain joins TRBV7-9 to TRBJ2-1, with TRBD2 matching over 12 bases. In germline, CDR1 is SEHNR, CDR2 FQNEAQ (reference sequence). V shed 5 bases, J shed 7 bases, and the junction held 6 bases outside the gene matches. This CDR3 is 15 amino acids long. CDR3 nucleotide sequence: TGTGCCAGCAGCCCGCCTAGCGGGGGGGCAAATGAGCAGTTCTTC. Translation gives CASSPPSGGANEQFF. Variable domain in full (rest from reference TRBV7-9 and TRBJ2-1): DTGVSQNPRHKITKRGQNVTFRCDPISEHNRLYWYRQTLGQGPEFLTYFQNEAQLEKSRLLSDRFSAERPKGSFSTLEIQRTEQGDSAMYLCASSPPSGGANEQFFGPGTRLTVL.

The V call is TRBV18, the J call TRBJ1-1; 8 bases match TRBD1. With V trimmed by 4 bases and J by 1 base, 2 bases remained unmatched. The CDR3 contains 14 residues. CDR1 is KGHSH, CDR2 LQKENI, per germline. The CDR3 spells CASSLGQGNTEAFF. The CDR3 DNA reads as TGTGCCAGCTCACTCGGACAGGGGAACACTGAAGCTTTCTTT.

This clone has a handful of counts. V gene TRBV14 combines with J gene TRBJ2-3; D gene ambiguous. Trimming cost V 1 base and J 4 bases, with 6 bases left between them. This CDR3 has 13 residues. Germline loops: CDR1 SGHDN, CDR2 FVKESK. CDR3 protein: CASSQGASDTQYF. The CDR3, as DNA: TGTGCCAGCAGCCAAGGGGCGTCAGATACGCAGTATTTT.

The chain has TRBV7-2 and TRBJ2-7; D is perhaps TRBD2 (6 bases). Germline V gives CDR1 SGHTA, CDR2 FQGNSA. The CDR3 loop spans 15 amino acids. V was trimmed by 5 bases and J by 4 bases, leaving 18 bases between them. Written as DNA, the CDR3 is TGTGCCAGCAGCCCTGCGGCGGGGCCAGGTTACGAGCAGTACTTC. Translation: CASSPAAGPGYEQYF.

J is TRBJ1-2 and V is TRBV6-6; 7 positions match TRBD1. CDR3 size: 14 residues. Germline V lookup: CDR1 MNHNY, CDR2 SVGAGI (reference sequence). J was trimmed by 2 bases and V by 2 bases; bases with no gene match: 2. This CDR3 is CASSYGTENYGYTF. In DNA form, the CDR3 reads TGTGCCAGCAGTTACGGGACAGAGAACTATGGCTACACCTTC.

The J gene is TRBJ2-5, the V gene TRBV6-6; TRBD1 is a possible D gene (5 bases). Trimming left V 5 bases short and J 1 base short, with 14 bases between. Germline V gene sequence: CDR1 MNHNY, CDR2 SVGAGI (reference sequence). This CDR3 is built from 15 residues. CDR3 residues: CASSATRAVQETQYF. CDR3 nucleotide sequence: TGTGCCAGCAGTGCCACCAGGGCAGTCCAAGAGACCCAGTACTTC.

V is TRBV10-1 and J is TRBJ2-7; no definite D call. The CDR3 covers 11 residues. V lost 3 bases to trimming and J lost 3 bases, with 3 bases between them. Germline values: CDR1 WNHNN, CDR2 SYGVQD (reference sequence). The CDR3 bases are TGCGCCAGCAGTGACCACTACGAGCAGTACTTC. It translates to CASSDHYEQYF.

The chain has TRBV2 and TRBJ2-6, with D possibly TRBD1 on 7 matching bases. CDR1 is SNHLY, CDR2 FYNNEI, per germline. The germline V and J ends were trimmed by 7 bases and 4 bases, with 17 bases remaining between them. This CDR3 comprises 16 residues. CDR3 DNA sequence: TGTGCCAGCACTCGAGGAGGGGGCGCCGGGGCCAACGTCCTGACTTTC. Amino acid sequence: CASTRGGGAGANVLTF. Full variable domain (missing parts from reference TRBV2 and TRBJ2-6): EPEVTQTPSHQVTQMGQEVILRCVPISNHLYFYWYRQILGQKVEFLVSFYNNEISEKSEIFDDQFSVERPDGSNFTLKIRSTKLEDSAMYFCASTRGGGAGANVLTFGAGSRLTVL.

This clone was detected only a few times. The CDR3 DNA reads TGTGCCTGGAGTGATAAAGGGACTAGCGGAACCTACGAGCAGTACTTC. It specifies CAWSDKGTSGTYEQYF. The chain has TRBV30 and TRBJ2-7, with 11 bases matching TRBD2. Unmatched junction bases numbered 7, after V lost 1 base and J lost 2 bases. Germline CDR1 reads GTSNPN; CDR2 reads SVGIG (reference sequence). This CDR3 spans 16 amino acids. Using reference TRBV30 and TRBJ2-7 for the parts outside the CDR3, the full variable domain is SQTIHQWPATLVQPVGSPLSLECTVEGTSNPNLYWYRQAAGRGLQLLFYSVGIGQISSEVPQNLSASRPQDRQFILSSKKLLLSDSGFYLCAWSDKGTSGTYEQYFGPGTRLTVT.

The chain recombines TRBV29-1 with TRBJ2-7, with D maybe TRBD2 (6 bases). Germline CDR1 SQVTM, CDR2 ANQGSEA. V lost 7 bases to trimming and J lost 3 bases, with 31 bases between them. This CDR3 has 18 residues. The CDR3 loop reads CSDVREAAHLAGRYEQYF. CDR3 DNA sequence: TGCAGCGACGTCAGGGAAGCCGCGCATTTGGCGGGACGCTACGAGCAGTACTTC.

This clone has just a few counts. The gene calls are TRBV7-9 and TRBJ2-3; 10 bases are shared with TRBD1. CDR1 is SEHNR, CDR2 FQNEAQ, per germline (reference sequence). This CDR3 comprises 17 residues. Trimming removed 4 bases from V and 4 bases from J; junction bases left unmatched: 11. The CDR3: CASSYAGTGVGADTQYF. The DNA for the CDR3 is TGTGCCAGCAGCTACGCCGGGACAGGGGTCGGGGCAGATACGCAGTATTTT.

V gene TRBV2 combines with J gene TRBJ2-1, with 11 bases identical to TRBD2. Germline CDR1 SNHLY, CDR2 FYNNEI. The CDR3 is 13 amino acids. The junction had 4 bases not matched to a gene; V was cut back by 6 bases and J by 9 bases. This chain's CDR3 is CASRLAGAPEQFF. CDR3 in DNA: TGTGCCAGCAGACTAGCGGGAGCCCCTGAGCAGTTCTTC.

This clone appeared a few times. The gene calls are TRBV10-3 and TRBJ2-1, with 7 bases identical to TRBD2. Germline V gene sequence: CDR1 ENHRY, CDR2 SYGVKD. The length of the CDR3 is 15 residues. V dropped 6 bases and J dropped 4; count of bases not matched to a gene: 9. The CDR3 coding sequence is TGTGCCATCAGGGTGCAGCGGGGCCCTTACAATGAGCAGTTCTTC. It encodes CAIRVQRGPYNEQFF.